This entry concerns a single T cell receptor beta chain. CDR1 and CDR2 from the germline V gene are SEHNR and FQNEAQ (reference sequence). This CDR3 is 15 amino acids long. J gave up 6 bases and V 1 base, and 7 bases lay outside the gene matches. In the original processing: Reference gene primer amplification gave nucleated cell count estimates. Only in-frame clones appear in the TCRdb table, and some are missing; sequencing was by immunoSEQ multiplex PCR. V and J calls and clone size follow that table, whereas D and trimming were derived from the DNA. The sample lists 100,000 to 150,000 clones, 80% occurring once. These data belong to a study of blood T cell repertoires in COVID-19. Study overall: Sites across the United States, Italy and Spain contributed samples from acute and convalescent COVID-19. The analysed material was cDNA or gDNA that came from T cells, B-cell-depleted T cells, or PBMCs.

The gene calls are TRBV7-9 and TRBJ1-2; 8 nucleotides match TRBD1. The sequencing input was peripheral blood. This receptor was taken from a man between 70 and 80 years old with acute or convalescent COVID-19. CDR3 DNA sequence: TGTGCCAGCAGCTTAGTATTGGCAGGGGGCGATGGCTACACCTTC. Residues: CASSLVLAGGDGYTF. The full variable domain, rest sourced from reference TRBV7-9 and TRBJ1-2, is DTGVSQNPRHKITKRGQNVTFRCDPISEHNRLYWYRQTLGQGPEFLTYFQNEAQLEKSRLLSDRFSAERPKGSFSTLEIQRTEQGDSAMYLCASSLVLAGGDGYTFGSGTRLTVV.